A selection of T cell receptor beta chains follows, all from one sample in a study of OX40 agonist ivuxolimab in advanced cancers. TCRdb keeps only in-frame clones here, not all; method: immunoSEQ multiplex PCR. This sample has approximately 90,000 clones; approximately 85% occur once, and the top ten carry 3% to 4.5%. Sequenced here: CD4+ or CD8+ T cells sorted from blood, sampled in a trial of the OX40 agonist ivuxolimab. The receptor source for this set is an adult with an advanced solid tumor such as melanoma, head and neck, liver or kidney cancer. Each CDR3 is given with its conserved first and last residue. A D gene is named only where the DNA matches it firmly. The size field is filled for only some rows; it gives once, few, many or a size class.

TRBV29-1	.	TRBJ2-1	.	TGCAGCGTTGGGGGGAATGAGCAGTTCTTC	CSVGGNEQFF
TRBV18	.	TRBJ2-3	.	TGTGCCAGCTCACCAGCTAGCACAGATACGCAGTATTTT	CASSPASTDTQYF
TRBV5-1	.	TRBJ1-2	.	TGCGCCAGCAGCTTGCAAGGGTTCAGCTACACCTTC	CASSLQGFSYTF
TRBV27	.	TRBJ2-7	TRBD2	TGTGCCAGCAGTTCACTAGCGGGGACTTTCTACGAGCAGTACTTC	CASSSLAGTFYEQYF
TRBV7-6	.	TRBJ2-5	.	TGTGCCAGCAGCTTAGGCCCCCGGACCCAGTACTTC	CASSLGPRTQYF
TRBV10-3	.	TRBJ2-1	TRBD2	TGTGCCATCGCCCCACTAGCGGGAGGAGTTGAGCAGTTCTTC	CAIAPLAGGVEQFF
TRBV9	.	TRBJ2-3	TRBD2	TGTGCCAGCGGAACCGGGACTAGCGATACGCAGTATTTT	CASGTGTSDTQYF
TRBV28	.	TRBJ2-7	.	TGTGCCAGCGGGACGGGACACTCCTACGAGCAGTACTTC	CASGTGHSYEQYF
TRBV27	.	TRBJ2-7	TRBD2	TGTGCCAGCAGTTTACTAGCGGGGGCAACCTACGAGCAGTACTTC	CASSLLAGATYEQYF
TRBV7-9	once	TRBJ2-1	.	TGTGCCAGCAACCAGGGGACCACAGGCAAGCAGTTCTTC	CASNQGTTGKQFF
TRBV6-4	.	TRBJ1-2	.	TGTGCCAGCAGAAAACGGGGGGAGGATGGCTACACCTTC	CASRKRGEDGYTF
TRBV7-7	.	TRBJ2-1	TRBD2	TGTGCTAGCAGCTTGGGACTAAGTCGGACTGAGCAGTTCTTC	CASSLGLSRTEQFF
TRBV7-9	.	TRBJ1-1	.	TGTGCCAGCAGGAGGGGGGGCACGGAGGCTTTCTTT	CASRRGGTEAFF
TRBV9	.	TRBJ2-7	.	TGTGCCAGCAGCTTTAGCGAGCGTCCCTACGAGCAGTACTTC	CASSFSERPYEQYF
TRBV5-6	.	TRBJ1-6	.	TGTGCCAGCAGCCAGGTGTCAGGGAATTCACCCCTCCACTTT	CASSQVSGNSPLHF
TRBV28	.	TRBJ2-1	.	TGTGCCAGCAGTTCACCATTTTCGACCCGGGACTCCGGGGCCTCCTACAATGAGCAGTTCTTC	CASSSPFSTRDSGASYNEQFF
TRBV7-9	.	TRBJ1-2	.	TGTGCCAGCAGCTTAGGCTACGCGGGGCCCTATGGCTACACCTTC	CASSLGYAGPYGYTF
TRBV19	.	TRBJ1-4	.	TGTGCCAGTAGTATCTCGTGGGGAGAAGATGAAAAACTGTTTTTT	CASSISWGEDEKLFF
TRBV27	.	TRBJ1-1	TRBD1	TGTGCCAGCAGTCCGGGGACAGTGAACACTGAAGCTTTCTTT	CASSPGTVNTEAFF
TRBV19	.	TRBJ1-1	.	TGTGCCAGTAGTGGCAACAGGGAGAAAGCTTTCTTT	CASSGNREKAFF
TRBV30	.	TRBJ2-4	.	TGTGCCTGGAGTGTACTAATCACAAGCATTCAGTACTTC	CAWSVLITSIQYF
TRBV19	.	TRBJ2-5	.	TGTGCCAGTAGTATAGGAGTACCCGAAGAGACCCAGTACTTC	CASSIGVPEETQYF
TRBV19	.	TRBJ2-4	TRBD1	TGTGCCAGTACCGGCGACAGGGGGAACATTCAGTACTTC	CASTGDRGNIQYF
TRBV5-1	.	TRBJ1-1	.	TGCGCCAGCAGCTTGAACTCCAACACTGAAGCTTTCTTT	CASSLNSNTEAFF
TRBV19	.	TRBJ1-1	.	TGTGCCAGTAGTATGGGGACCGAAAACACTGAAGCTTTCTTT	CASSMGTENTEAFF
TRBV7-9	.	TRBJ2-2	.	TGTGCCAGCACCCTTCGCCAGCGTGGCACCGGGGAGCTGTTTTTT	CASTLRQRGTGELFF
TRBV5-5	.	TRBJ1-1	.	TGTGCCAGCAGCTTGATGGACAGAGGCACTGAAGCTTTCTTT	CASSLMDRGTEAFF
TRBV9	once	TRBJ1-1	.	TGTGCCAGCAGCGTAGCCCAGGCGAACACTGAAGCTTTCTTT	CASSVAQANTEAFF
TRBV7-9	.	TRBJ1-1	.	TGTGCCAGCAGCTTAGCGCGACAAGAGTCTTTCTTT	CASSLARQESFF
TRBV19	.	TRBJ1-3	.	TGTGCCAGTAGTATTTGGGACACAGACTCTGGAAACACCATATATTTT	CASSIWDTDSGNTIYF
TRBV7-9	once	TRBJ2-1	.	TGTGCCAGCAGCTTAACAGGGAGCGCCTACAATGAGCAGTTCTTC	CASSLTGSAYNEQFF
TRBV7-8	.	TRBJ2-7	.	TGTGCCAGCAGCTTAATGGGACTTACCCCCTACGAGCAGTACTTC	CASSLMGLTPYEQYF
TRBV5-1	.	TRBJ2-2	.	TGCGCCAGCAGCTTGTCCAGCGCCTACACCGGGGAGCTGTTTTTT	CASSLSSAYTGELFF
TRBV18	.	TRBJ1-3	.	TGTGCCAGCTCGCCCTGGTTAACCAATAAGCTAGGAGGAAACACCATATATTTT	CASSPWLTNKLGGNTIYF
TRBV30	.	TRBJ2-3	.	TGTGCCTGGAGTGTACCTGGCCGATACACAGATACGCAGTATTTT	CAWSVPGRYTDTQYF
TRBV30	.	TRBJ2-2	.	TGTGCCTGGAAACGGTTAGCGAACACCGGGGAGCTGTTTTTT	CAWKRLANTGELFF
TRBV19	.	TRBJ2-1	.	TGTGCCAGTAGTACAGGGGACGGGAACAATGAGCAGTTCTTC	CASSTGDGNNEQFF
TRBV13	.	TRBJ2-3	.	TGTGCCAGCAGCATTTCGGGCCGGGAATCAGATACGCAGTATTTT	CASSISGRESDTQYF
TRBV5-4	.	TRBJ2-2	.	TGTGCCAGCAGCTTGAAGGTCCAACGAAAGAACACCGGGGAGCTGTTTTTT	CASSLKVQRKNTGELFF